One and the same sample provided the 25 T cell receptor beta chains below, sequenced in a study of CD8+CD57+ T cells in acquired aplastic anemia. Genomic DNA served as template for TCR beta VDJ and CDR3 profiling. TCRdb itself ran the reads through MiXCR, one entry per CDR3 protein. The sample lists about 200,000 distinct CDR3 sequences; 65% were seen once. Sequencing involved patients with CD8+CD57+ cell expansion previously shown by flow cytometry. The sequenced material came from sorted CD4+, CD8+, or CD8+CD57+ T cells (not recorded which) from PBMCs. The receptors here all came from a human donor with aplastic anemia.

This chain links TRBV7-9 with TRBJ2-7; D perhaps matches TRBD1 (7 bases). The CDR3 length is 15 residues. Trimming took 5 bases from V and 2 from J, leaving 16 bases between them. CDR1 and CDR2 from the germline V gene are SEHNR and FQNEAQ (reference sequence). The CDR3 loop is CASSPRRGRTYEQYF. CDR3 in DNA: TGTGCCAGCAGCCCAAGGAGGGGGCGGACCTACGAGCAGTACTTC.

The gene calls are TRBV7-9 and TRBJ2-3, with D perhaps TRBD2 (6 bases). Germline V gene data show CDR1 as SEHNR and CDR2 as FQNEAQ (reference sequence). The CDR3 contains 14 residues. V was pared by 3 bases and J by 2 bases, with 9 bases between. CDR3 region: CASSLLAATDTQYF. As DNA, the CDR3 is TGTGCCAGCAGCTTGTTAGCGGCCACAGATACGCAGTATTTT.

The chain combines TRBV12-3 or TRBV12-4 with TRBJ1-6; TRBD1 matches at 7 bases. The CDR3 spans 15 residues. The V segment lost 6 bases and the J segment 6 bases; nucleotides outside the gene matches: 8. Here the CDR3 DNA reads TGTGCCAGCAGCGCAGGGACAGCGGGTAATTCACCCCTCCACTTT. This codes for CASSAGTAGNSPLHF.

This clonotype occurred once. This sequence joins TRBV7-8 and TRBJ2-7; 7 bases line up with TRBD1. The germline CDR1 and CDR2 sequences are SGHVS and FQNEAQ. Germline trimming cut 5 bases from V and 2 bases from J; bases unmatched to any gene: 9. The CDR3 runs to 15 residues. CDR3 region: CASSTRGQPAYEQYF. CDR3 DNA sequence: TGTGCCAGCAGCACCCGGGGACAGCCGGCCTACGAGCAGTACTTC.

This chain joins TRBV24-1 and TRBJ1-5, with D hard to call. This CDR3 comprises 15 residues. The germline V gene encodes CDR1 KGHDR and CDR2 SFDVKD. V lost 3 bases to trimming and J lost 5 bases, with 13 bases between them. The CDR3 coding sequence is TGTGCCACCAGTGATGGGCCCTTTCTGCATCAGCCCCAGCATTTT. Residues: CATSDGPFLHQPQHF.

The rearrangement joins TRBV5-1 to TRBJ1-3; perhaps TRBD1 as D (6 bases). With 4 bases removed from V and 0 bases from J, the gap between germline ends came to 14 bases. The germline gives CDR1 SGHRS, CDR2 YFSETQ. The CDR3 extends over 16 amino acids. The CDR3, as DNA: TGCGCCAGCAGCCAGAAGGGGGGGACCTCTGGAAACACCATATATTTT. Its translation is CASSQKGGTSGNTIYF.

This clonotype was counted once. The chain uses TRBV12-3 or TRBV12-4 and TRBJ1-6, with a possible D match to TRBD1 (6 bases). CDR3 length: 15 residues. Trimming cost V 1 base and J 10 bases, with 14 bases left between them. The DNA of the CDR3 is TGTGCCAGCAGTTTAGGACAGGCGTCGGAGTCACCCCTCCACTTT. This codes for CASSLGQASESPLHF.

V and J are TRBV7-8 and TRBJ2-3; D may be TRBD2 (7 bases). Germline loops: CDR1 SGHVS, CDR2 FQNEAQ. The CDR3 is made up of 16 amino acids. Trimming took 5 bases from V and 2 from J, leaving 17 bases between them. CDR3 nucleotide sequence: TGTGCCAGCAGCCAGGGCGGGGGACAATACACAGATACGCAGTATTTT. Translating it yields CASSQGGGQYTDTQYF. Based on the CDR3 plus reference TRBV7-8 and TRBJ2-3, the full variable domain is GAGVSQSPRYKVAKRGQDVALRCDPISGHVSLFWYQQALGQGPEFLTYFQNEAQLDKSGLPSDRFFAERPEGSVSTLKIQRTQQEDSAVYLCASSQGGGQYTDTQYFGPGTRLTVL.

This clonotype was detected ten times or more. The chain couples TRBV5-8 to TRBJ1-1; D unclear. The CDR3 runs 16 residues. Trimming left V 1 base short and J 1 base short, with 14 bases between. Germline V CDR1 and CDR2: SGHTS, YDEGEE. The CDR3 protein is CASSLPDEGGNTEAFF. The CDR3 coding sequence is TGTGCCAGCAGCTTGCCAGACGAGGGAGGGAACACTGAAGCTTTCTTT. Filled out from reference TRBV5-8 and TRBJ1-1, the complete variable domain reads EAGVTQSPTHLIKTRGQQATLRCSPISGHTSVYWYQQALGLGLQFLLWYDEGEERNRGNFPPRFSGRQFPNYSSELNVNALELEDSALYLCASSLPDEGGNTEAFFGQGTRLTVV.

The CDR3 loop is CAWEPDSNTEAFF. The CDR3 DNA reads as TGTGCCTGGGAGCCGGACAGCAACACTGAAGCTTTCTTT. The chain employs TRBV30 and TRBJ1-1; maybe TRBD1 (6 bases). V lost 5 bases, J lost 2 bases, and 12 bases lay in between. Germline V gene data show CDR1 as GTSNPN and CDR2 as SVGIG (reference sequence). This CDR3 spans 13 amino acids.

The chain links TRBV13 to TRBJ1-1, with D perhaps TRBD1 (5 bases). Trimming took 5 bases from V and 7 from J, leaving 14 bases between them. CDR3 length: 13 amino acids. CDR1 and CDR2 (germline): PRHDT, FYEKMQ (reference sequence). DNA for the CDR3: TGTGCCAGCAGCGTACGAATCACAGGTGAAGCTTTCTTT. Its translation: CASSVRITGEAFF.

This clonotype showed up just a few times. The V and J genes are TRBV7-9 and TRBJ1-6, with D perhaps TRBD1 (5 bases). V was shortened by 1 base and J by 8 bases, with 9 bases between the two germline ends. Germline V lookup: CDR1 SEHNR, CDR2 FQNEAQ (reference sequence). The CDR3 covers 14 residues. The CDR3 bases are TGTGCCAGCAGCTTAGAGGTCAGGGATTCACCCCTCCACTTT. The encoded protein is CASSLEVRDSPLHF. Using reference TRBV7-9 and TRBJ1-6 for the parts outside the CDR3, the full variable domain is DTGVSQNPRHKITKRGQNVTFRCDPISEHNRLYWYRQTLGQGPEFLTYFQNEAQLEKSRLLSDRFSAERPKGSFSTLEIQRTEQGDSAMYLCASSLEVRDSPLHFGNGTRLTVT.

Concerning this clonotype itself: A much bigger clone sits one base away, suggesting this may be a read error. V is TRBV9 and J is TRBJ1-1, with a possible D match to TRBD1 (5 bases). The CDR3 runs 13 residues. Between the trimmed V and J ends, which lost 4 bases and 4 bases, there was a span of 11 bases. The germline gives CDR1 SGDLS, CDR2 YYNGEE. For the CDR3, the DNA is TGTGCCAGCAGCCCGGGGAGGGGCACTGAAGCTTTCTTT. It encodes CASSPGRGTEAFF.

The J gene is TRBJ2-1, the V gene TRBV5-1; 11 nucleotides align to TRBD2. The V gene's germline CDR1 is SGHRS and CDR2 YFSETQ. V shed 4 bases and J 4 bases; nucleotides not matched to a gene: 7. The CDR3 extends over 16 amino acids. In DNA form, the CDR3 reads TGCGCCAGCAGCGTCACCGGGACTAGCGGATACAATGAGCAGTTCTTC. It codes for CASSVTGTSGYNEQFF.

This clonotype was detected only once. The chain combines TRBV19 with TRBJ2-3; D may be TRBD2 (6 bases). The ends were cut back, 10 bases at V and 3 bases at J, with 17 bases in the middle. Germline CDR1 and CDR2: LNHDA and SQIVND (reference sequence). The CDR3 loop spans 14 amino acids. CDR3 in amino acids: CATAEEGWTDTQYF. Written as DNA, the CDR3 is TGTGCCACCGCCGAGGAGGGGTGGACAGATACGCAGTATTTT.

This clonotype occurred a few times. This chain links TRBV5-1 with TRBJ1-1, with a weak D call TRBD1 (6 bases). CDR3 length equals 14 residues. The germline V gene encodes CDR1 SGHRS and CDR2 YFSETQ. The V end lost 4 bases, the J end lost 1 base, and 11 bases lay between the germline ends. CDR3 nucleotides: TGCGCCAGCAGCCAACAGGGCCCGAACACTGAAGCTTTCTTT. Its protein product is CASSQQGPNTEAFF.

The chain is built from TRBV15 and TRBJ1-3, with D possibly being TRBD1 (5 bases). The length of the CDR3 is 17 residues. V lost 3 bases to trimming and J lost 0 bases, with 15 bases between them. Germline lookup yields CDR1 LNHNV and CDR2 YYDKDF (reference sequence). CDR3 residues: CATSRKRQSNSGNTIYF. In nucleotides, the CDR3 is TGTGCCACCAGCAGGAAACGACAGTCAAACTCTGGAAACACCATATATTTT.

This clonotype was seen just once. The rearrangement joins TRBV24-1 to TRBJ1-1, with a weak D call TRBD1 (6 bases). V shed 4 bases and J shed 1 base, with 12 bases lying between them. Germline loops: CDR1 KGHDR, CDR2 SFDVKD. This CDR3 comprises 15 residues. The CDR3 region is CATSDATGPNTEAFF. CDR3 DNA: TGTGCCACCAGTGACGCGACAGGACCGAACACTGAAGCTTTCTTT.

This chain uses TRBV7-9 with TRBJ2-5; D might be TRBD1 (6 bases). From germline, CDR1 is SEHNR and CDR2 FQNEAQ (reference sequence). Trimming cost V 8 bases and J 2 bases, with 15 bases left between them. This CDR3 contains 14 residues. Written as DNA, the CDR3 is TGTGCCAGCGGCCCTGGACAGCTACAAGAGACCCAGTACTTC. This translates into CASGPGQLQETQYF.

This clonotype came up a few times. V is TRBV5-1 and J is TRBJ2-7; D unresolved. This CDR3 has 13 residues. Germline values: CDR1 SGHRS, CDR2 YFSETQ. The V and J ends lost 1 base and 1 base respectively, with 6 bases between them. DNA for the CDR3: TGCGCCAGCAGCTTGACAGAATCCTACGAGCAGTACTTC. Protein: CASSLTESYEQYF. Based on the CDR3 plus reference TRBV5-1 and TRBJ2-7, the full variable domain is KAGVTQTPRYLIKTRGQQVTLSCSPISGHRSVSWYQQTPGQGLQFLFEYFSETQRNKGNFPGRFSGRQFSNSRSEMNVSTLELGDSALYLCASSLTESYEQYFGPGTRLTVT.

This chain joins TRBV5-1 and TRBJ1-4; D gene uncertain. The V gene lost 2 bases and the J gene lost 1 base, with 6 bases spanning the gap. The CDR3 covers 14 residues. Germline V gene data show CDR1 as SGHRS and CDR2 as YFSETQ. CDR3 in DNA: TGCGCCAGCAGCTTTGGGCAAACTAATGAAAAACTGTTTTTT. Its translation is CASSFGQTNEKLFF.

The chain links TRBV2 to TRBJ1-3; 10 bases agree with TRBD1. The CDR3 extends over 15 amino acids. V gave up 4 bases and J gave up 2 bases; unmatched junction bases: 2. Germline V gene sequence: CDR1 SNHLY, CDR2 FYNNEI. CDR3 amino acids: CASSGQGAPGNTIYF. The DNA of the CDR3 is TGTGCCAGCAGTGGACAGGGGGCTCCTGGAAACACCATATATTTT. The full variable domain, completed using reference TRBV2 and TRBJ1-3, is EPEVTQTPSHQVTQMGQEVILRCVPISNHLYFYWYRQILGQKVEFLVSFYNNEISEKSEIFDDQFSVERPDGSNFTLKIRSTKLEDSAMYFCASSGQGAPGNTIYFGEGSWLTVV.

V gene TRBV12-3 or TRBV12-4 combines with J gene TRBJ1-5; no definite D call. The CDR3 is made up of 12 amino acids. V lost 3 bases and J 13 bases, leaving 13 bases between the germline ends. CDR3 bases: TGTGCCAGCAGTTTGGACCGGGAAACACAGCATTTT. As protein: CASSLDRETQHF.

This clonotype was counted between two and nine times. J is TRBJ2-3 and V is TRBV7-2, with D uncertain. This CDR3 spans 11 amino acids. V was cut by 4 bases and J by 6 bases, with 5 bases left in between. Germline V gene data show CDR1 as SGHTA and CDR2 as FQGNSA. For the CDR3, the DNA is TGTGCCAGCAGCTCTTGGGATACGCAGTATTTT. Amino acids: CASSSWDTQYF. Drawing the rest from reference TRBV7-2 and TRBJ2-3, the complete variable domain is GAGVSQSPSNKVTEKGKDVELRCDPISGHTALYWYRQSLGQGLEFLIYFQGNSAPDKSGLPSDRFSAERTGGSVSTLTIQRTQQEDSAVYLCASSSWDTQYFGPGTRLTVL.

The V and J genes are TRBV7-9 and TRBJ2-7, with D unclear. This CDR3 has 13 residues. Germline-derived CDR1 and CDR2 are SEHNR and FQNEAQ (reference sequence). V gave up 6 bases and J gave up 2 bases, with 11 bases separating them. The CDR3 region is CASSLPITYEQYF. The CDR3 DNA sequence: TGTGCCAGCAGTCTGCCGATCACCTACGAGCAGTACTTC.